This T cell receptor (beta chain) was found in a study of cytomegalovirus exposure and HLA in healthy donors. About this clone itself: Antigen unknown.

Findings and caveats of the study: Rates of TCR association differed by HLA locus in a later analysis, with DRB1 highest and HLA-C lowest. Sequencing likely produced, as an artifact, a cluster of highly shared sequence variants. Altogether, 150 to 200 TCR beta chains were recorded as cytomegalovirus-associated.

Trimming removed 7 bases at V and 1 base at J, with 16 bases between. This CDR3 contains 15 residues. In germline, CDR1 is SGHAT, CDR2 FQDESV (reference sequence). PCR primers comprised 60 Vbeta and 13 Jbeta primers. Only in-frame clones appear in the TCRdb table, and some are missing; sequencing was by immunoSEQ multiplex PCR. The data show roughly 130,000 clones, around 82% seen once. This chain joins TRBV11-1 and TRBJ1-1; D is unresolved. Sequenced material: PBMCs. This TCR was sampled from a male donor in good health and CMV-seropositive. The CDR3 sequence: CASTKLRTTNTEAFF. The CDR3 DNA reads TGTGCCAGCACTAAATTGCGGACTACGAACACTGAAGCTTTCTTT.